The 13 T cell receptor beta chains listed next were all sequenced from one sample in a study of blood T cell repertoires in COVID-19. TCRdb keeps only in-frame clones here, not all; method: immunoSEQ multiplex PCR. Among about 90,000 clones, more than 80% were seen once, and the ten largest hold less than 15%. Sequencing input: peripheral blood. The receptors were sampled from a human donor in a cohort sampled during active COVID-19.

Here the CDR3 reads CASSSQGIVNSPLHF. CDR3 in DNA: TGTGCCAGCAGTTCACAGGGTATAGTAAATTCACCCCTCCACTTT. The chain carries TRBV27 and TRBJ1-6; TRBD1 is a possible D gene (6 bases). The CDR3 length is 15 residues. Germline-derived CDR1 and CDR2 are MNHEY and SMNVEV (reference sequence). Trimming pared 4 bases from V and 7 bases from J, leaving 14 bases between.

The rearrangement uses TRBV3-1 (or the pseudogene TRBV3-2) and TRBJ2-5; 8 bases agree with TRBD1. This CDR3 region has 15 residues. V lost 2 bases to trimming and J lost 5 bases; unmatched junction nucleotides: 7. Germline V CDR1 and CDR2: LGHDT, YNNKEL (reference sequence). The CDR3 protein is CASSQYGRGHETQYF. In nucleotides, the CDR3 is TGTGCCAGCAGCCAATATGGCAGGGGGCATGAGACCCAGTACTTC.

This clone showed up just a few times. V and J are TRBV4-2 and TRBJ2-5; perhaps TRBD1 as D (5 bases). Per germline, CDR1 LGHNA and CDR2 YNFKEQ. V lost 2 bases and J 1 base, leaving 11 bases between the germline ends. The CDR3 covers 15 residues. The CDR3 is CASSQTTGFQETQYF. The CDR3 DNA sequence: TGTGCCAGCAGCCAAACAACAGGTTTCCAAGAGACCCAGTACTTC.

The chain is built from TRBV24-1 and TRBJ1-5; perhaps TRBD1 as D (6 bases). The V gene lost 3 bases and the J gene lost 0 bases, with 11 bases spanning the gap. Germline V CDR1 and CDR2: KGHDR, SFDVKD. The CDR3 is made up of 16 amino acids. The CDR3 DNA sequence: TGTGCCACCAGTGATCCAAAGACAGGTAGCAATCAGCCCCAGCATTTT. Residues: CATSDPKTGSNQPQHF.

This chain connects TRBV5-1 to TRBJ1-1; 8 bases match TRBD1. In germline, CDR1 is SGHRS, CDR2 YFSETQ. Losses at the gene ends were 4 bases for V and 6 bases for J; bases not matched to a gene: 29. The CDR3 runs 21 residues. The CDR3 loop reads CASSRGSGRTGLLSFYAEAFF. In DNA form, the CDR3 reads TGCGCCAGCAGCCGTGGTAGCGGGAGGACAGGGTTGCTCTCTTTTTACGCTGAAGCTTTCTTT.

In nucleotides, the CDR3 is TGTGCCAGCAGTGAGGACAGGGCCGACACAGATACGCAGTATTTT. It codes for CASSEDRADTDTQYF. The rearrangement uses TRBV2 and TRBJ2-3; 8 nucleotides agree with TRBD1. Looked up from germline, CDR1 is SNHLY and CDR2 is FYNNEI. This CDR3 region has 15 residues. V shed 3 bases, J shed 2 bases, and the junction held 4 bases outside the gene matches.

The CDR3 nucleotides are TGTGCCAGCAGTTATCGGGACACTAGAACCAATTCACCCCTCCACTTT. Amino acids: CASSYRDTRTNSPLHF. This chain links TRBV6-5 with TRBJ1-6; perhaps TRBD1 as D (6 bases). Looked up from germline, CDR1 is MNHEY and CDR2 is SVGAGI. V lost 3 bases to trimming and J lost 7 bases, with 16 bases between them. This CDR3 region has 16 residues.

The CDR3 region is CASSLGSGRSEKLFF. As DNA, the CDR3 is TGTGCCAGCAGCTTAGGGTCAGGGAGGAGTGAAAAACTGTTTTTT. The J gene is TRBJ1-4, the V gene TRBV11-2; a possible D gene is TRBD1 (5 bases). The CDR3 spans 15 residues. With 1 base removed from V and 7 bases from J, the gap between germline ends came to 13 bases. The V gene's germline CDR1 is SGHAT and CDR2 FQNNGV. The variable domain in full, completed from reference TRBV11-2 and TRBJ1-4, reads EAGVAQSPRYKIIEKRQSVAFWCNPISGHATLYWYQQILGQGPKLLIQFQNNGVVDDSQLPKDRFSAERLKGVDSTLKIQPAKLEDSAVYLCASSLGSGRSEKLFFGSGTQLSVL.

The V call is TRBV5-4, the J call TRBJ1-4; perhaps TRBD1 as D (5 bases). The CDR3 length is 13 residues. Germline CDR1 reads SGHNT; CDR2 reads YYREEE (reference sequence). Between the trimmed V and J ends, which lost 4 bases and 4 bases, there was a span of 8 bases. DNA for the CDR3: TGTGCCAGCAGCCAGGGACTTAATGAAAAACTGTTTTTT. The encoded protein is CASSQGLNEKLFF.

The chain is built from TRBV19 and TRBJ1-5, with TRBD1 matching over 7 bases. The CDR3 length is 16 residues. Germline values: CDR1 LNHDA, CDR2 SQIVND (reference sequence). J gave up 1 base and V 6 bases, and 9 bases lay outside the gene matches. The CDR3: CASRNIPTGSNQPQHF. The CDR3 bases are TGTGCCAGTAGAAACATACCGACAGGGAGCAATCAGCCCCAGCATTTT.

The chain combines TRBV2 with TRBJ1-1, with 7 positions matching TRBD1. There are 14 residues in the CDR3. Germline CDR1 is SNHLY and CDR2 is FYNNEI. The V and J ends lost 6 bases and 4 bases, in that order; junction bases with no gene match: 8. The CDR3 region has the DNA TGTGCCAGCAGCCCGCAGGGGGTGTCCACTGAAGCTTTCTTT. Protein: CASSPQGVSTEAFF.

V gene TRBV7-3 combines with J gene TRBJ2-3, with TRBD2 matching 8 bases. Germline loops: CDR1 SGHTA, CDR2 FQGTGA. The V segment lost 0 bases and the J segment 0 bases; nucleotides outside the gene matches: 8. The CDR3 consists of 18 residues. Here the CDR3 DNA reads TGTGCCAGCAGCTTAACGGCGTCAGCGGGGGCAAGCACAGATACGCAGTATTTT. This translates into CASSLTASAGASTDTQYF.

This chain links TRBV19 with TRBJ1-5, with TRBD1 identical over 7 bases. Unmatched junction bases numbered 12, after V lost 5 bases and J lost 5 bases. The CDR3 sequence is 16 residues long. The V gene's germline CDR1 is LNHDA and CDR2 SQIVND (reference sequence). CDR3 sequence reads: CASSGDSTGFYQPQHF. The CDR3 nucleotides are TGTGCCAGTAGTGGGGATTCGACAGGGTTCTATCAGCCCCAGCATTTT.